A single sample gave rise to the 26 T cell receptor beta chains below, sequenced in a study of cytomegalovirus exposure and HLA in healthy donors. PCR primers comprised 60 Vbeta and 13 Jbeta primers. Assay: immunoSEQ multiplex PCR; the TCRdb copy retains only in-frame clones and omits some. The data contain 80,000 to 90,000 clones, about 75% of them singletons. What was sequenced was PBMCs. The receptors originated from a man aged 35 to 55 in good health and CMV-seronegative.

V usage is TRBV5-1 and J usage is TRBJ2-7; maybe TRBD2 (6 bases). Germline CDR1 reads SGHRS; CDR2 reads YFSETQ. V was cut by 1 base and J by 6 bases, with 8 bases left in between. The CDR3 runs to 12 residues. CDR3 DNA: TGCGCCAGCAGCTTGACGGAGGGCGAGCAGTACTTC. It codes for CASSLTEGEQYF.

CDR3 DNA: TGTGCCAGCAGCTTATCGGGAGGGTACGATGAGCAGTTCTTC. Protein product: CASSLSGGYDEQFF. The rearrangement links TRBV7-9 to TRBJ2-1; 8 bases align to TRBD2. The CDR3 is 14 residues long. J gave up 8 bases and V 2 bases, and 5 bases lay outside the gene matches. Germline CDR1 reads SEHNR; CDR2 reads FQNEAQ (reference sequence). The full variable domain, in which reference TRBV7-9 and TRBJ2-1 provide the parts outside the CDR3, is DTGVSQNPRHKITKRGQNVTFRCDPISEHNRLYWYRQTLGQGPEFLTYFQNEAQLEKSRLLSDRFSAERPKGSFSTLEIQRTEQGDSAMYLCASSLSGGYDEQFFGPGTRLTVL.

The chain combines TRBV4-1 with TRBJ1-2, with a tentative D call TRBD1 (5 bases). Per the germline V gene, CDR1 is MGHRA and CDR2 is YSYEKL. This CDR3 contains 21 residues. With 0 bases removed from V and 1 base from J, the gap between germline ends came to 27 bases. The CDR3 DNA follows: TGCGCCAGCAGCCAAGAGCGGGGACTCCCGGGACTGACTAATAATAACTATGGCTACACCTTC. Translating gives CASSQERGLPGLTNNNYGYTF.

The chain combines TRBV10-1 with TRBJ2-1; possibly TRBD2 for D (6 bases). Trimming removed 3 bases at V and 8 bases at J, with 11 bases between. Germline V gene sequence: CDR1 WNHNN, CDR2 SYGVQD (reference sequence). The length of the CDR3 is 13 residues. CDR3 coding DNA: TGCGCCAGCAGTGATGGAGCTAGCGATGAGCAGTTCTTC. It codes for CASSDGASDEQFF.

The chain joins TRBV18 to TRBJ1-2; D uncertain. The CDR3 is 13 residues long. The germline V and J ends were trimmed by 8 bases and 6 bases, with 16 bases remaining between them. Germline V CDR1 and CDR2: KGHSH, LQKENI. CDR3 nucleotides: TGTGCCAGCGCCTCGCTTGAGGCTGATGGCTACACCTTC. Protein: CASASLEADGYTF.

CDR3 nucleotide sequence: TGTGCCAGCAGCCCCTCGGCGGGAGTCTTCTACGAGCAGTACTTC. It yields the protein CASSPSAGVFYEQYF. This sequence joins TRBV7-6 and TRBJ2-7; 7 nucleotides agree with TRBD2. V was pared by 5 bases and J by 3 bases, with 10 bases of the junction left unmatched. Germline assignment: CDR1 SGHVS and CDR2 FNYEAQ. The CDR3 has 15 amino acids.

The chain has TRBV27 and TRBJ1-2, with D possibly TRBD1 on 5 matching bases. The CDR3 runs to 17 residues. Germline V gene data show CDR1 as MNHEY and CDR2 as SMNVEV (reference sequence). Trimming left V 7 bases short and J 0 bases short, with 21 bases between. CDR3 bases: TGTGCCAGCACCGAGTACGGGGGGAGGCCAGCTAACTATGGCTACACCTTC. It is translated as CASTEYGGRPANYGYTF.

The chain links TRBV5-8 to TRBJ2-5, with 10 bases that match TRBD2. CDR1 SGHTS and CDR2 YDEGEE come from the germline V gene. The CDR3 covers 16 residues. The V segment lost 6 bases and the J segment 3 bases; nucleotides outside the gene matches: 11. CDR3 loop: CASTPPPSGGKETQYF. DNA of the CDR3: TGTGCCAGCACCCCTCCCCCTAGCGGGGGTAAAGAGACCCAGTACTTC.

The chain combines TRBV6-1 with TRBJ1-4, with D possibly TRBD1 on 6 matching bases. The CDR3 is 14 amino acids. Trimming took off 5 bases at V and 4 bases at J, with 11 bases between the two ends. Per the germline V gene, CDR1 is MNHNS and CDR2 is SASEGT. In DNA form, the CDR3 reads TGTGCCAGCAGTCAAGACAGGCATAATGAAAAACTGTTTTTT. It codes for CASSQDRHNEKLFF.

This chain links TRBV4-1 with TRBJ2-7, with TRBD2 matching over 13 bases. CDR1 MGHRA and CDR2 YSYEKL come from the germline V gene. The CDR3 extends over 16 amino acids. Trimming at V came to 1 base and at J to 2 bases, leaving 2 bases not matched to a gene. CDR3 bases: TGCGCCAGCAGCCAAGTAGGACTAGCGGGAGCCTACGAGCAGTACTTC. Residues: CASSQVGLAGAYEQYF.

V usage is TRBV30 and J usage is TRBJ2-7; 9 bases map to TRBD2. The junction had 7 bases not matched to a gene; V was cut back by 1 base and J by 6 bases. Germline CDR1 and CDR2: GTSNPN and SVGIG (reference sequence). The length of the CDR3 is 14 residues. The CDR3 here is CAWSEGAGGREQYF. As DNA, the CDR3 is TGTGCCTGGAGTGAAGGAGCGGGAGGTCGCGAGCAGTACTTC.

This chain joins TRBV7-8 and TRBJ2-5; TRBD1 might be the D (8 bases). The V gene lost 5 bases and the J gene lost 1 base, with 20 bases spanning the gap. Germline V gene sequence: CDR1 SGHVS, CDR2 FQNEAQ. The length of the CDR3 is 17 residues. DNA of the CDR3: TGTGCCAGCAGCAAGGGGGGGGACAGGAGATTCCAAGAGACCCAGTACTTC. It yields the protein CASSKGGDRRFQETQYF.

As DNA, the CDR3 is TGTGCCTGGAGTTTCGGACTAGCGGTTACAGATACGCAGTATTTT. This sequence encodes CAWSFGLAVTDTQYF. The chain employs TRBV30 and TRBJ2-3; the match to TRBD2 covers 10 bases. CDR1 and CDR2 (germline): GTSNPN, SVGIG (reference sequence). This CDR3 spans 15 amino acids. V trimming: 2 bases; J trimming: 3 bases; junction bases outside the gene matches: 5.

V gene TRBV18 combines with J gene TRBJ1-2; D uncertain. Germline V gives CDR1 KGHSH, CDR2 LQKENI. Trimming pared 2 bases from V and 6 bases from J, leaving 13 bases between. The CDR3 length is 14 residues. CDR3 nucleotides: TGTGCCAGCTCACCAAATCGGGGAGCTGATGGCTACACCTTC. Residues: CASSPNRGADGYTF.

V gene TRBV5-4 combines with J gene TRBJ1-2; maybe TRBD1 (6 bases). The CDR3 spans 13 residues. Trimming took 6 bases from V and 2 from J, leaving 11 bases between them. Germline V gene data show CDR1 as SGHNT and CDR2 as YYREEE (reference sequence). The CDR3 DNA sequence: TGTGCCAGCACCCCGGACAGAAACTATGGCTACACCTTC. Translating it yields CASTPDRNYGYTF.

The chain uses TRBV7-9 and TRBJ1-1; weak D call: TRBD1 (5 bases). The germline V gene encodes CDR1 SEHNR and CDR2 FQNEAQ (reference sequence). The V end lost 5 bases, the J end lost 4 bases, and 17 bases lay between the germline ends. The CDR3 covers 15 residues. CDR3 sequence reads: CASSLPTRGSTEAFF. In DNA form, the CDR3 reads TGTGCCAGCAGCCTCCCGACTAGGGGCAGCACTGAAGCTTTCTTT.

The rearrangement links TRBV5-1 to TRBJ2-5, with D tentatively TRBD1 (6 bases). Germline CDR1 and CDR2: SGHRS and YFSETQ. Between the trimmed V and J ends, which lost 4 bases and 1 base, there was a span of 8 bases. The CDR3 spans 13 residues. In DNA form, the CDR3 reads TGCGCCAGCAGCCCACAGGGCCAAGAGACCCAGTACTTC. Protein sequence: CASSPQGQETQYF.

In its sample, this clone was seen a few times. The gene calls are TRBV11-2 and TRBJ1-1, with 8 bases identical to TRBD1. Germline V lookup: CDR1 SGHAT, CDR2 FQNNGV. The V segment lost 4 bases and the J segment 4 bases; nucleotides outside the gene matches: 14. The CDR3 has 17 amino acids. The CDR3 DNA is TGTGCCAGCAGCTCCCAACCCCGCGGACAGGGACCCACTGAAGCTTTCTTT. Its protein is CASSSQPRGQGPTEAFF.

V and J are TRBV21-1 and TRBJ2-7; TRBD1 is taken as the D call from the table, unchecked against the DNA. TRBV21-1 is deemed a pseudogene. CDR3 length: 15 amino acids. In DNA, the CDR3 is TGTGCCAGCAGCACGACACAGGGGGCGGCCTACGAGCAGTACTTC. As protein: CASSTTQGAAYEQYF.

The chain joins TRBV5-1 to TRBJ2-5; possible D gene TRBD1, 7 bases. The V gene's germline CDR1 is SGHRS and CDR2 YFSETQ. Trimming took off 0 bases at V and 6 bases at J, with 12 bases between the two ends. The CDR3 length is 14 residues. The CDR3 loop reads CASSLGSGGQTQYF. Here the CDR3 DNA reads TGCGCCAGCAGCTTGGGGTCAGGGGGGCAGACCCAGTACTTC.

This clone was detected only a few times. This chain connects TRBV6-5 to TRBJ1-4; 7 bases map to TRBD1. V lost 6 bases to trimming and J lost 8 bases; unmatched junction nucleotides: 6. The V gene's germline CDR1 is MNHEY and CDR2 SVGAGI. The CDR3 extends over 13 amino acids. The CDR3 DNA sequence: TGTGCCAGCAGGGAGACAGGGAAGGAAAAACTGTTTTTT. It encodes CASRETGKEKLFF.

The chain links TRBV6-1 to TRBJ1-5, with D unclear. CDR1 is MNHNS, CDR2 SASEGT, per germline. Trimming removed 1 base at V and 0 bases at J, with 4 bases between. CDR3 length: 14 residues. The CDR3 reads CASSEVYSNQPQHF. CDR3 DNA: TGTGCCAGCAGTGAAGTCTATAGCAATCAGCCCCAGCATTTT.

As for this clone: The sample holds other DNA sequences that translate to the same CDR3. In DNA, the CDR3 is TGTGCCAGCAGCTTAAGCGGGGGGCCTGAGACCCAGTACTTC. This encodes CASSLSGGPETQYF. The rearrangement uses TRBV7-2 and TRBJ2-5; TRBD2 agrees at 9 bases. This CDR3 has 14 residues. V dropped 2 bases and J dropped 5; count of bases not matched to a gene: 3. Germline values: CDR1 SGHTA, CDR2 FQGNSA.

The chain joins TRBV4-1 to TRBJ2-3; tentative D call: TRBD2 (7 bases). The CDR3 contains 15 residues. Looked up from germline, CDR1 is MGHRA and CDR2 is YSYEKL. V dropped 1 base and J dropped 7 bases, with 15 bases sitting between them. The CDR3, as DNA: TGCGCCAGCAGCCAAGCTTGGGGGGGGCAGAATACGCAGTATTTT. This translates into CASSQAWGGQNTQYF.

The chain joins TRBV16 to TRBJ2-7, with D tentatively TRBD1 (6 bases). The germline V and J ends were trimmed by 4 bases and 7 bases, with 11 bases remaining between them. CDR3 size: 12 residues. CDR1 is KGHSY, CDR2 FQNENV, per germline. CDR3 in DNA: TGTGCCAGCAGCCCACAGGGCTGGGAGCAGTACTTC. This gives the protein CASSPQGWEQYF.

The V and J genes are TRBV9 and TRBJ2-1; 7 bases line up with TRBD2. This CDR3 contains 15 residues. Unmatched junction bases numbered 9, after V lost 0 bases and J lost 9 bases. Germline-derived CDR1 and CDR2 are SGDLS and YYNGEE. The CDR3 here is CASSVGEGVVVEQFF. CDR3 nucleotides: TGTGCCAGCAGCGTAGGGGAGGGAGTGGTCGTTGAGCAGTTCTTC.